This TCR beta chain was identified during a study of cytomegalovirus exposure and HLA in healthy donors (dated by TCRdb to 2016 to 2017). General notes on the study: According to a later analysis, one platform produced both the roughly 110 validation repertoires and the 670 or so repertoires of the first cohort. The study aimed to test whether signatures of past pathogen exposure could be identified by cataloging public T cell receptors. A separate validation cohort of roughly 130 different subjects was used in addition to the 666-subject first cohort. High-throughput TCR immunosequencing, statistical association of individual TCRs with disease status, and machine learning were combined to predict cytomegalovirus infection status. The full study reports these points: The classifier was reported to diagnose cytomegalovirus status with high specificity and sensitivity in both the original cohort and the validation cohort. In the study, approximately 160 TCR beta chains were listed as associated with cytomegalovirus. In a later analysis, TCRs clustered in the first cohort were found to also tend to co-occur in the roughly 120 validation repertoires, with 85% to 95% of cluster scores above 0. In vitro tests confirmed that a few of the cytomegalovirus-associated TCR beta chains recognize cytomegalovirus antigens. According to the authors, the approach could potentially be generalized to other disease states and immunological phenotypes. Across donors, most TCR sequences were observed very rarely, whereas some public TCRs were present in many individuals. All 120 or so repertoires were used to score co-occurrence in the validation cohort in a later analysis, because that analysis had no HLA typing for the cohort.

Libraries were built with the immunoSEQ multiplex PCR assay. The published analysis was carried out like this. A statistical classification framework was developed to diagnose cytomegalovirus status using the catalog of TCR beta chain sequences. The table comes from immuneACCESS by way of TCRdb, which keeps in-frame sequences with V and J called. Part of the clones is missing from these tables; in studies checked, under half for an unresolved V gene and the rest for unknown reasons. That table furnishes V, J and clone size, whereas the DNA furnished D and trimming. The sample data list 150,000 to 200,000 clones, and around 84% of these were observed just once. The ten largest clones take up around 6.7% of the sample. Trimming takes 7 bases from V and 4 bases from J, and the germline ends sit 13 bases apart. As encoded in the germline V gene, CDR1 is MDHEN while CDR2 is SYDVKM. The CDR3 numbers 13 residues from cysteine through phenylalanine. Only the CDR3 DNA is retained, 39 bases long and in frame from the first base.

The donors were included in the validation cohort of some 120 subjects, a group kept apart from the roughly 610-subject first cohort. As regards this clone: It lacks a known antigen. No qualities accompany the bases; no much larger clone lies one base away.

The sequencing sample was made of PBMCs. The chain employs TRBV28 and TRBJ1-2; the D gene lacks a confident call. This clonotype was sampled from a man aged 18 to 29 in good health and CMV-seropositive. The nucleotides read TGTGCCAGCATCGGTGATGGGAGCTATGGCTACACCTTC. It is translated as CASIGDGSYGYTF.